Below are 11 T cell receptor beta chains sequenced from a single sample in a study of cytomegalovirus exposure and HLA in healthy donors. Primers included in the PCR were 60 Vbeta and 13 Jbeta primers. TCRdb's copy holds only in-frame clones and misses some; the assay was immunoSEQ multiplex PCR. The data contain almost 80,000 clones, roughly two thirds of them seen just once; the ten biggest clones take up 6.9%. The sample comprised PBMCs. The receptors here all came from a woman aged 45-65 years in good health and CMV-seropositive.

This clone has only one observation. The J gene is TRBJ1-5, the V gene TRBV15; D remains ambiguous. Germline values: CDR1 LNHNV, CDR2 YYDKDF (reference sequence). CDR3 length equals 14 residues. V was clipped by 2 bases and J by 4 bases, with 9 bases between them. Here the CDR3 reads CATSRLEGNQPQHF. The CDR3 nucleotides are TGTGCCACCAGCAGACTCGAGGGAAATCAGCCCCAGCATTTT.

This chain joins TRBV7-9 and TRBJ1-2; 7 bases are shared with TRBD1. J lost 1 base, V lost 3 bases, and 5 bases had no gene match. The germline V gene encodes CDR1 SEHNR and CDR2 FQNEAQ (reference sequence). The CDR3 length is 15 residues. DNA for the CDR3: TGTGCCAGCAGCTTCAGGGGGGCCGATAACTATGGCTACACCTTC. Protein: CASSFRGADNYGYTF.

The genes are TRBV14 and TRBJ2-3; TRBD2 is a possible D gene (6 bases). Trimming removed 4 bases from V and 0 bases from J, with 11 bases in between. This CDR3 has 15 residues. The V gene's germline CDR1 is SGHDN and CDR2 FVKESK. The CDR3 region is CASSPTGTSTDTQYF. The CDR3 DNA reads TGTGCCAGCAGCCCTACCGGGACTAGCACAGATACGCAGTATTTT.

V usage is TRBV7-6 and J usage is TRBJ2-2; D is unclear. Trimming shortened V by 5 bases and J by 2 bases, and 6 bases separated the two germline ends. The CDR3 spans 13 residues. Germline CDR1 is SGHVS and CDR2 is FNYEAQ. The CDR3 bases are TGTGCCAGCAGCCGTATCAACACCGGGGAGCTGTTTTTT. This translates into CASSRINTGELFF.

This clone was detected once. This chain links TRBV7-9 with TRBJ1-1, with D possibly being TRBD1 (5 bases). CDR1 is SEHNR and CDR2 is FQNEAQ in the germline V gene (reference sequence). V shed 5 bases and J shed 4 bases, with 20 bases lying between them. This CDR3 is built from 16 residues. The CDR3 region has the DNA TGTGCCAGCAGCCCTCGCCGCGGCAGGGAGGGCACTGAAGCTTTCTTT. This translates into CASSPRRGREGTEAFF.

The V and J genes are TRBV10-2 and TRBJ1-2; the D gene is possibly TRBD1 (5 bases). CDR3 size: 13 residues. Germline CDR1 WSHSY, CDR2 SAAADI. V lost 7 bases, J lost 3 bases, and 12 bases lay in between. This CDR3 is CASTRQIHYGYTF. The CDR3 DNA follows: TGCGCCAGCACCAGACAGATACACTATGGCTACACCTTC.

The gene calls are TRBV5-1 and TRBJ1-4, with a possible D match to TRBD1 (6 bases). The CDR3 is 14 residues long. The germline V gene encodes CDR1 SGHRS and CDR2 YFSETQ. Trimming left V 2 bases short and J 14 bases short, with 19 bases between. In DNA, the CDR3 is TGCGCCAGCAGCTTCACCGGGGGGCGGTCCAGGCTGTTTTTT. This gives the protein CASSFTGGRSRLFF.

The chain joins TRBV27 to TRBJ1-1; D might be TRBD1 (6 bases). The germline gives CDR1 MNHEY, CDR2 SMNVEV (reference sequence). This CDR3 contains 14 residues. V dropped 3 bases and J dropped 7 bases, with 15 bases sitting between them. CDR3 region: CASSFNSGVFEAFF. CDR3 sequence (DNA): TGTGCCAGCAGTTTCAATTCAGGGGTGTTTGAAGCTTTCTTT.

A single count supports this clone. CDR3 DNA sequence: TGTGCCAGTAGAAAGAGGTTCGGCAGGGGTGGGTACGAGCAGTACTTC. Encoded protein: CASRKRFGRGGYEQYF. This chain connects TRBV19 to TRBJ2-7; D might be TRBD1 (6 bases). Germline V gene sequence: CDR1 LNHDA, CDR2 SQIVND (reference sequence). Trimming removed 6 bases from V and 4 bases from J, with 22 bases in between. There are 16 residues in the CDR3.

CDR3 protein: CASSTTSGGPYTDTQYF. DNA for the CDR3: TGTGCCAGCAGCACAACTAGCGGGGGGCCGTACACAGATACGCAGTATTTT. V is TRBV7-6 and J is TRBJ2-3; 12 bases align to TRBD2. CDR1 is SGHVS, CDR2 FNYEAQ, per germline. The ends lost 5 bases at V and 2 bases at J; junction bases unmatched: 8. There are 17 residues in the CDR3.

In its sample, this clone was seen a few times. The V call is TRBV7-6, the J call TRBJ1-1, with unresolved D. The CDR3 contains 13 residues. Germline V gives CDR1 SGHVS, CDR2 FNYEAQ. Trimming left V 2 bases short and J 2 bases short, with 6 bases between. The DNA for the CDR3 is TGTGCCAGCAGCTTACGCGGAAACACTGAAGCTTTCTTT. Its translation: CASSLRGNTEAFF.